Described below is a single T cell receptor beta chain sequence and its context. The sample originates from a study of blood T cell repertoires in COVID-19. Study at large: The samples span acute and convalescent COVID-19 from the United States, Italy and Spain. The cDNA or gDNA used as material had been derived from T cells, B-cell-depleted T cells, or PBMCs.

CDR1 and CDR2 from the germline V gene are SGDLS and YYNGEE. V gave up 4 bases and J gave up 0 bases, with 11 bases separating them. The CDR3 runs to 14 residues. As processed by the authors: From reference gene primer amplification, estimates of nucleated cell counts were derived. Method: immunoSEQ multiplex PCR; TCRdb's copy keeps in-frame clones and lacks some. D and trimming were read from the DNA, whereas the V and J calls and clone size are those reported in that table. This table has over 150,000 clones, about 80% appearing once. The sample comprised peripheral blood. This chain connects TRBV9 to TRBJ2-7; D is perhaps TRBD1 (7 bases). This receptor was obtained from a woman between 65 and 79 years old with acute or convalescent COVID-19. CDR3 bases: TGTGCCAGCAGCCCTCAGGGGGGCTCCTACGAGCAGTACTTC. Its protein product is CASSPQGGSYEQYF. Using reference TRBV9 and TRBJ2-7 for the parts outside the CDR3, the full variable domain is DSGVTQTPKHLITATGQRVTLRCSPRSGDLSVYWYQQSLDQGLQFLIQYYNGEERAKGNILERFSAQQFPDLHSELNLSSLELGDSALYFCASSPQGGSYEQYFGPGTRLTVT.